This TCR beta chain was recovered during a study of blood T cell repertoires in COVID-19. The junction had 10 bases not matched to a gene; V was cut back by 5 bases and J by 5 bases. The germline CDR1 and CDR2 sequences are SGHVS and FQNEAQ. This CDR3 region has 16 residues. The assay was immunoSEQ multiplex PCR, and TCRdb's table has in-frame clones only and misses some. The top ten hold 2% of the sample, which has about 280,000 clones, around 90% seen once. The receptor was isolated from a woman in her sixties or seventies in a cohort exposed to, infected with or recovered from COVID-19 (not recorded which). The sequenced sample consisted of PBMCs or T cells enriched from blood (not recorded which). The chain links TRBV7-8 to TRBJ1-4; TRBD1 matches 8 bases. In DNA form, the CDR3 reads TGTGCCAGCAGCCCTGCCTCCGGGACAGGCAATGAAAAACTGTTTTTT. It is translated as CASSPASGTGNEKLFF.